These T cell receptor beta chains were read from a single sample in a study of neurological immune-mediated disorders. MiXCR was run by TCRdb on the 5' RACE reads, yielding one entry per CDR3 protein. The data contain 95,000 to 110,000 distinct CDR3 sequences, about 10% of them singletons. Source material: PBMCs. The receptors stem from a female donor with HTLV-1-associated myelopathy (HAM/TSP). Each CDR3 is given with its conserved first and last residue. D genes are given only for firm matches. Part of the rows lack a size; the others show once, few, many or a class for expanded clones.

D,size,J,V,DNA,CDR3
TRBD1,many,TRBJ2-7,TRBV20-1,TGCAGTGCTAGAACCGGACAGGGGAACGAGCAGTACTTC,CSARTGQGNEQYF
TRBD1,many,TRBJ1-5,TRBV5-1,TGCGCCAGCAGCCAGACAGGGGGGAGCAATCAGCCCCAGCATTTT,CASSQTGGSNQPQHF
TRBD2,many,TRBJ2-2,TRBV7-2,TGTGCCAGCAGCCCACGGAAGGGACTAGCATACACCGGGGAGCTGTTTTTT,CASSPRKGLAYTGELFF
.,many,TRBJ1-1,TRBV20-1,TGCAGTGCTGCCGACGGGGGGTGGGCTGAAGCTTTCTTT,CSAADGGWAEAFF
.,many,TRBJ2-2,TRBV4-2,TGTGCCAGCAGCCAGAACAGGGGGGAGCTGTTTTTT,CASSQNRGELFF
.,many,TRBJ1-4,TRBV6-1,TGTGCCAGCAGTCTATGGGACGGCCCGAATGAAAAACTGTTTTTT,CASSLWDGPNEKLFF
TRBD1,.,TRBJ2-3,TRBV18,TGTGCCAGCTCACGCTCCGGGACAGCGATAGATACGCAGTATTTT,CASSRSGTAIDTQYF
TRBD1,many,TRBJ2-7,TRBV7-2,TGTGCCAGCAGCTTAAATTGGGGACAGGGCGACGAGCAGTACTTC,CASSLNWGQGDEQYF
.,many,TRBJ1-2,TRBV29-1,TGCAGCGTCCTCCGGGAGCCAGGGAACTATGGCTACACCTTC,CSVLREPGNYGYTF
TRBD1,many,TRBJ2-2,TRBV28,TGTGCCAGCAGTCCCCCAGGGGGTCCCACCGGGGAGCTGTTTTTT,CASSPPGGPTGELFF